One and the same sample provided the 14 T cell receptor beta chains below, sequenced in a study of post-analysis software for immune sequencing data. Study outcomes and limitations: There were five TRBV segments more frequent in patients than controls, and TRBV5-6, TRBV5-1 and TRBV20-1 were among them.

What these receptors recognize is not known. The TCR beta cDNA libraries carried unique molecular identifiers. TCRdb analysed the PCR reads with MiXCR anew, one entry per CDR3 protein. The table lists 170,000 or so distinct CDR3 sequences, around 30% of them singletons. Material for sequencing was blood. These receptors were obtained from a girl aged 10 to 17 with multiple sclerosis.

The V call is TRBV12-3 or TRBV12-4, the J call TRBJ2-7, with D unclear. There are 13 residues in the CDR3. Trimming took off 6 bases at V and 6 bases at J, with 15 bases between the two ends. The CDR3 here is CASSPPFNGEQYF. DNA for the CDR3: TGTGCCAGCAGCCCCCCCTTCAACGGCGAGCAGTACTTC.

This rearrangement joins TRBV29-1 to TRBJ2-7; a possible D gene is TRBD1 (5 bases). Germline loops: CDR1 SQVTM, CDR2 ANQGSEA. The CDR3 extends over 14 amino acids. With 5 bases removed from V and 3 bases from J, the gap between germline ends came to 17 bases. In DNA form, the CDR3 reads TGCAGCGTTATTAAGGGAATCCAGGGCTACGAGCAGTACTTC. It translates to CSVIKGIQGYEQYF.

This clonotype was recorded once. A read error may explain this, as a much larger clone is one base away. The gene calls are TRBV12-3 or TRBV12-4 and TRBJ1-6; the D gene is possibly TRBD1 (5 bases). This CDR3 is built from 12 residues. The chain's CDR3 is CASSDRNSPLRF. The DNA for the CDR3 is TGTGCCAGCAGCGACAGAAATTCACCCCTCCGCTTT.

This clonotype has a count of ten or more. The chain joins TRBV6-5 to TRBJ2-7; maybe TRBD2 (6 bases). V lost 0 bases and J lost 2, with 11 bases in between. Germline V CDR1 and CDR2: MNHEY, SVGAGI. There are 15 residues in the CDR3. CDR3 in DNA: TGTGCCAGCAGTTACTCGTCGGGGGTCGCCTACGAGCAGTACTTC. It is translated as CASSYSSGVAYEQYF.

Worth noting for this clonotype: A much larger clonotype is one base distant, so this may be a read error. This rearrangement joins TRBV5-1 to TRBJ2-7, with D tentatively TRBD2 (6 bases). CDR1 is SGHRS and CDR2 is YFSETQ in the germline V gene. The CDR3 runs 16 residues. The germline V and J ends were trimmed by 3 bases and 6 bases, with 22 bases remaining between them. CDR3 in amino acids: CASSSARLDLTIEQYF. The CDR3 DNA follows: TGCGCCAGCAGCTCCGCACGACTAGACCTCACTATCGAGCAGTACTTC.

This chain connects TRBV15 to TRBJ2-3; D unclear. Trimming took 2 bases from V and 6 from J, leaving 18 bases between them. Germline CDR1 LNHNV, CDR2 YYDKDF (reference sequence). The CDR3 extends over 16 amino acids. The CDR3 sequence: CATSRSETALGDTQYF. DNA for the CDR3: TGTGCCACCAGCAGAAGTGAAACAGCCCTTGGGGATACGCAGTATTTT.

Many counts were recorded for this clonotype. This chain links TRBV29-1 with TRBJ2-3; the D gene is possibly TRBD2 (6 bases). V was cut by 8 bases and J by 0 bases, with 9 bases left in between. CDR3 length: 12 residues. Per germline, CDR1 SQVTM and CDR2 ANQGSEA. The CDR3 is CSSGLSTDTQYF. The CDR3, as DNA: TGCAGCTCGGGACTTAGCACAGATACGCAGTATTTT.

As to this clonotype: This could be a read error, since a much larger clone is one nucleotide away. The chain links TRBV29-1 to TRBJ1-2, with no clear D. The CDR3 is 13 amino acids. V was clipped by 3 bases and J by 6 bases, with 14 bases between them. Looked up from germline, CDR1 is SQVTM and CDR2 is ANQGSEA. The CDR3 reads CSVDREANHGYTF. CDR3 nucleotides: TGCAGCGTTGATAGGGAAGCAAACCATGGCTACACCTTC.

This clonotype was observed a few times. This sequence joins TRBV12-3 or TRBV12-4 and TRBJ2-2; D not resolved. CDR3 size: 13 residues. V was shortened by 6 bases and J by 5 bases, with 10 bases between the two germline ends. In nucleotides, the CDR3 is TGTGCCAGCAGACCATCCGGAACCGGGGAGCTGTTTTTT. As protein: CASRPSGTGELFF.

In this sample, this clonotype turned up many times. CDR3 in amino acids: CASSSTRAYPYNEQFF. Written as DNA, the CDR3 is TGCGCCAGCAGCTCCACCCGGGCCTATCCCTACAATGAGCAGTTCTTC. The chain couples TRBV4-1 to TRBJ2-1, with D uncertain. CDR1 is MGHRA, CDR2 YSYEKL, per germline. V was trimmed by 5 bases and J by 2 bases, leaving 16 bases between them. The CDR3 contains 16 residues.

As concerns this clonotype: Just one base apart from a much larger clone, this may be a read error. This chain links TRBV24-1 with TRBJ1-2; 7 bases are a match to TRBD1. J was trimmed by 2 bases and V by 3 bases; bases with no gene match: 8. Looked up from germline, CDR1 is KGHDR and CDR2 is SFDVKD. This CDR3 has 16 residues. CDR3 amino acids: CATSDVGDSPNYGYTF. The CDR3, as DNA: TGTGCCACCAGTGATGTGGGGGACAGCCCCAACTATGGCTACACCTTC.

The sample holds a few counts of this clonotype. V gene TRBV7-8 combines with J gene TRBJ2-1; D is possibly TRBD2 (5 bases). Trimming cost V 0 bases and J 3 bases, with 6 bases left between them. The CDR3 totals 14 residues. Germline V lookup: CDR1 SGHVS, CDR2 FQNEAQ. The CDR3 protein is CASSLAEVYNEQFF. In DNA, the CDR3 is TGTGCCAGCAGCTTAGCGGAGGTCTACAATGAGCAGTTCTTC.

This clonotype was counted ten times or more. The CDR3 DNA reads as TGTGCCAGCAGCCCAGGACGTTGGGGGGGCTACACCTTC. Its protein product is CASSPGRWGGYTF. This rearrangement joins TRBV7-2 to TRBJ1-2; D perhaps matches TRBD1 (5 bases). CDR1 and CDR2 from the germline V gene are SGHTA and FQGNSA. Trimming took 5 bases from V and 8 from J, leaving 15 bases between them. The CDR3 extends over 13 amino acids.

CDR3 sequence (DNA): TGTGCCACCAGTGACAACCTGGGGGAAAAACTGTTTTTT. Its translation: CATSDNLGEKLFF. This sequence joins TRBV24-1 and TRBJ1-4; D uncertain. V was pared by 4 bases and J by 8 bases, with 10 bases between. Per germline, CDR1 KGHDR and CDR2 SFDVKD. The CDR3 spans 13 residues.